The 10 T cell receptor beta chains below come from one sample, sequenced in a study of T cell repertoires in cytomegalovirus infection. Via MiXCR, TCRdb re-called the reads, giving one row per CDR3 protein. The sample has around 210,000 distinct CDR3 sequences; around 6.6% are singletons. What was sequenced was PBMCs. These receptors originate from a human donor in good health (CMV status not recorded). Some clones in this sample may be carry-over from other donors' samples.

This clonotype has ten or more counts. This chain joins TRBV7-9 and TRBJ1-2; D is perhaps TRBD1 (5 bases). V gave up 5 bases and J gave up 5 bases, with 18 bases separating them. Germline lookup yields CDR1 SEHNR and CDR2 FQNEAQ (reference sequence). This CDR3 is built from 15 residues. The CDR3 sequence: CASSNDGQVSYGYTF. Written as DNA, the CDR3 is TGTGCCAGCAGCAACGACGGACAAGTTTCTTATGGCTACACCTTC.

This clonotype was observed at least ten times. The rearrangement uses TRBV18 and TRBJ2-3, with D possibly being TRBD2 (6 bases). This CDR3 has 14 residues. The V end was cut by 3 bases, the J end by 4 bases, with 11 bases between. Germline V CDR1 and CDR2: KGHSH, LQKENI. CDR3 amino acids: CASSPRLDADTQYF. DNA of the CDR3: TGTGCCAGCTCACCGAGACTAGATGCAGATACGCAGTATTTT.

This clonotype was counted at least ten times. The V gene is TRBV7-2, the J gene TRBJ2-3; 9 bases are a match to TRBD2. Per germline, CDR1 SGHTA and CDR2 FQGNSA. With V trimmed by 5 bases and J by 3 bases, 12 bases remained unmatched. CDR3 length equals 17 residues. The CDR3 loop is CASSPPGGGGVTDTQYF. The CDR3 DNA follows: TGTGCCAGCAGCCCCCCCGGTGGCGGGGGGGTAACAGATACGCAGTATTTT. Supplemented by reference TRBV7-2 and TRBJ2-3, the full variable domain reads GAGVSQSPSNKVTEKGKDVELRCDPISGHTALYWYRQSLGQGLEFLIYFQGNSAPDKSGLPSDRFSAERTGGSVSTLTIQRTQQEDSAVYLCASSPPGGGGVTDTQYFGPGTRLTVL.

J is TRBJ1-1 and V is TRBV9; D uncertain. Trimming stripped 0 bases from V and 0 bases from J, with 9 bases between. The CDR3 extends over 15 amino acids. Germline V gives CDR1 SGDLS, CDR2 YYNGEE. The DNA of the CDR3 is TGTGCCAGCAGCGTAGAAGGGAGCCTGAACACTGAAGCTTTCTTT. It encodes CASSVEGSLNTEAFF. Looking up the rest from reference TRBV9 and TRBJ1-1 gives the full variable domain: DSGVTQTPKHLITATGQRVTLRCSPRSGDLSVYWYQQSLDQGLQFLIQYYNGEERAKGNILERFSAQQFPDLHSELNLSSLELGDSALYFCASSVEGSLNTEAFFGQGTRLTVV.

At least ten counts were recorded for this clonotype. This chain joins TRBV5-4 and TRBJ1-1, with D unresolved. Germline V gene sequence: CDR1 SGHNT, CDR2 YYREEE (reference sequence). The CDR3 contains 13 residues. With 3 bases removed from V and 3 bases from J, the gap between germline ends came to 9 bases. Written as DNA, the CDR3 is TGTGCCAGCAGCTCACCGACCGACACTGAAGCTTTCTTT. Its translation is CASSSPTDTEAFF.

Many counts were recorded for this clonotype. This chain uses TRBV30 with TRBJ2-1; TRBD2 aligns across 7 bases. J lost 0 bases, V lost 5 bases, and 1 base had no gene match. The CDR3 is 13 residues long. Germline CDR1 GTSNPN, CDR2 SVGIG (reference sequence). In DNA, the CDR3 is TGTGCCTGGGGGACTACCTCCTACAATGAGCAGTTCTTC. Amino acid sequence: CAWGTTSYNEQFF.

At least ten counts were recorded for this clonotype. The CDR3, as DNA: TGTGCCAGCAGCTCTTGGACAGGGAACACTGAAGCTTTCTTT. It codes for CASSSWTGNTEAFF. The rearrangement joins TRBV7-2 to TRBJ1-1; 7 bases line up with TRBD1. Germline V gives CDR1 SGHTA, CDR2 FQGNSA. Unmatched junction bases numbered 3, after V lost 4 bases and J lost 1 base. The CDR3 totals 14 residues.

This clonotype was recorded at least ten times. The V call is TRBV28, the J call TRBJ2-7; 8 positions agree with TRBD1. Germline V gene lookup returns CDR1 MDHEN and CDR2 SYDVKM. The CDR3 covers 16 residues. Trimming at V came to 5 bases and at J to 2 bases, leaving 11 bases not matched to a gene. The CDR3 protein is CASSSPGTGNPYEQYF. CDR3 nucleotides: TGTGCCAGCAGTAGTCCCGGGACAGGAAACCCCTACGAGCAGTACTTC.

The chain combines TRBV25-1 with TRBJ2-1, with D tentatively TRBD2 (7 bases). The CDR3 is 15 amino acids. The V end lost 4 bases, the J end lost 9 bases, and 19 bases lay between the germline ends. CDR1 is MGHDK and CDR2 is SYGVNS in the germline V gene. The CDR3 bases are TGTGCCAGCAGTGGATTGGGGGGGGGGCCCGGTGAGCAGTTCTTC. The encoded protein is CASSGLGGGPGEQFF.

V and J are TRBV5-6 and TRBJ1-1; D gene ambiguous. Germline CDR1 is SGHDT and CDR2 is YYEEEE. The CDR3 is 16 amino acids. Trimming shortened V by 3 bases and J by 6 bases, and 21 bases separated the two germline ends. DNA of the CDR3: TGTGCCAGCAGCTATGACCCGCTAGGGCGGCTCCCTGAAGCTTTCTTT. This gives the protein CASSYDPLGRLPEAFF. Full variable domain (missing parts from reference TRBV5-6 and TRBJ1-1): DAGVTQSPTHLIKTRGQQVTLRCSPKSGHDTVSWYQQALGQGPQFIFQYYEEEERQRGNFPDRFSGHQFPNYSSELNVNALLLGDSALYLCASSYDPLGRLPEAFFGQGTRLTVV.